The 29 T cell receptor beta chains given below trace back to one sample, sequenced in a study of vaccination effects on CD4 cells after COVID-19. Their specific antigens are unknown. ViraFEST used viral peptide pools to expand antigen-specific CD4+ T cells before sequencing. Subsequent to a culture period of about nine days, CD4+ T cells were isolated. Participants got two doses of BNT162b2 or mRNA-1273 vaccine. Clones were read by immunoSEQ multiplex PCR, and TCRdb kept only the in-frame ones, dropping some. The profile shows under 80,000 clones, about three quarters of them singletons. This sample comprised CD4+ T cells from PBMCs cultured with HCoV-229E spike peptides, obtained after COVID-19 vaccination. The receptors stem from a human donor who received a COVID-19 vaccine.

This clone occurred a few times. The genes are TRBV7-9 and TRBJ2-2; no definite D call. This CDR3 comprises 14 residues. The germline CDR1 and CDR2 sequences are SEHNR and FQNEAQ (reference sequence). V shed 2 bases and J shed 6 bases, with 10 bases lying between them. The CDR3: CASSLMSSSGELFF. The CDR3 DNA is TGTGCCAGCAGCTTAATGAGTAGCTCCGGGGAGCTGTTTTTT.

The chain joins TRBV5-8 to TRBJ2-1, with a possible D match to TRBD2 (7 bases). The V gene lost 4 bases and the J gene lost 4 bases, with 12 bases spanning the gap. The germline V gene encodes CDR1 SGHTS and CDR2 YDEGEE. This CDR3 contains 14 residues. The CDR3 DNA reads as TGTGCCAGCAGCCTAGGGGGGGGGTACAATGAGCAGTTCTTC. Translating gives CASSLGGGYNEQFF.

The V and J genes are TRBV2 and TRBJ1-2, with D perhaps matching TRBD1 (5 bases). Germline V gene lookup returns CDR1 SNHLY and CDR2 FYNNEI. The CDR3 has 15 amino acids. Trimming shortened V by 7 bases and J by 4 bases, and 19 bases separated the two germline ends. CDR3 in DNA: TGTGCCAGCAACCCATCGTGGGGGGTTGGCTATGGCTACACCTTC. Translated: CASNPSWGVGYGYTF.

This chain uses TRBV5-1 with TRBJ2-5, with 7 bases matching TRBD1. This CDR3 spans 16 amino acids. The V segment lost 0 bases and the J segment 3 bases; nucleotides outside the gene matches: 8. Germline V lookup: CDR1 SGHRS, CDR2 YFSETQ. The CDR3 loop reads CASSLVGTASKETQYF. The CDR3 nucleotides are TGCGCCAGCAGCTTGGTTGGGACAGCCTCTAAAGAGACCCAGTACTTC.

The rearrangement uses TRBV7-3 and TRBJ2-5; 9 bases are a match to TRBD2. The CDR3 has 15 amino acids. The germline V gene has CDR1 SGHTA and CDR2 FQGTGA. J was trimmed by 4 bases and V by 3 bases; bases with no gene match: 6. DNA of the CDR3: TGTGCCAGCAGCTTCGAAGGGCGGGGGGGAGAGACCCAGTACTTC. Protein: CASSFEGRGGETQYF.

This chain connects TRBV7-2 to TRBJ1-4; the D is unclear. The V and J ends lost 3 bases and 2 bases respectively, with 13 bases between them. Germline V gene data show CDR1 as SGHTA and CDR2 as FQGNSA. The CDR3 runs 16 residues. CDR3 DNA sequence: TGTGCCAGCAGCTTCGCCCCGCAACCCACTAATGAAAAACTGTTTTTT. It codes for CASSFAPQPTNEKLFF.

This sequence joins TRBV5-5 and TRBJ1-2; 7 bases match TRBD1. In germline, CDR1 is SGHKS, CDR2 YYEKEE (reference sequence). V gave up 4 bases and J gave up 4 bases; unmatched junction bases: 10. The CDR3 has 15 amino acids. For the CDR3, the DNA is TGTGCCAGCAGCCCAGGGGGGCAGTTAATCTATGGCTACACCTTC. This gives the protein CASSPGGQLIYGYTF.

The chain has TRBV3-1 (or the pseudogene TRBV3-2) and TRBJ1-5; perhaps TRBD1 as D (5 bases). Germline CDR1 is LGHDT and CDR2 is YNNKEL (reference sequence). The CDR3 extends over 13 amino acids. V was shortened by 2 bases and J by 6 bases, with 8 bases between the two germline ends. For the CDR3, the DNA is TGTGCCAGCAGCCAAAAGGACACTCAGCCCCAGCATTTT. Its translation: CASSQKDTQPQHF.

The chain couples TRBV15 to TRBJ2-7; 7 bases map to TRBD2. This CDR3 comprises 15 residues. V lost 1 base and J lost 3; bases outside the gene matches: 6. Germline CDR1 LNHNV, CDR2 YYDKDF (reference sequence). DNA of the CDR3: TGTGCCACCAGCAGAGTAGAGGGAGGGTTCTACGAGCAGTACGTC. Its translation is CATSRVEGGFYEQYV.

V gene TRBV29-1 combines with J gene TRBJ2-2; D is possibly TRBD1 or TRBD2 (5 bases each). CDR1 is SQVTM, CDR2 ANQGSEA, per germline. CDR3 length equals 14 residues. Trimming took 3 bases from V and 0 from J, leaving 8 bases between them. The DNA for the CDR3 is TGCAGCGTTGAGGGACCCGCGAACACCGGGGAGCTGTTTTTT. Translation: CSVEGPANTGELFF.

To note about this clone: Its ends do not fully match the called genes, so a read error is possible. This chain links TRBV2 with TRBJ2-5; D is unresolved. CDR3 length: 15 residues. From germline, CDR1 is SNHLY and CDR2 FYNNEI. The CDR3 here is CASREGPLKQETQYF. For the CDR3, the DNA is TGTGCCAGCAGGGAAGGCCCACTAAAACAAGAGACCCAGTACTTC.

This clone was observed a handful of times. The gene calls are TRBV12-3 or TRBV12-4 and TRBJ1-5; D not certain. The CDR3 has 11 amino acids. The V end was cut by 6 bases, the J end by 7 bases, with 7 bases between. DNA for the CDR3: TGTGCCAGCAGCCTTTCGCAGCCCCAGCATTTT. It translates to CASSLSQPQHF.

The chain couples TRBV5-1 to TRBJ2-1; possibly TRBD2 for D (5 bases). Germline CDR1 SGHRS, CDR2 YFSETQ. V was cut by 1 base and J by 6 bases, with 11 bases left in between. The CDR3 sequence is 14 residues long. CDR3: CASSLFPGSNEQFF. DNA for the CDR3: TGCGCCAGCAGCTTGTTCCCGGGAAGCAATGAGCAGTTCTTC.

This chain connects TRBV6-1 to TRBJ2-1, with 9 bases matching TRBD2. CDR1 MNHNS and CDR2 SASEGT come from the germline V gene. The CDR3 is 16 amino acids. V lost 2 bases, J lost 13 bases, and 15 bases stayed unmatched. The CDR3 DNA follows: TGTGCCAGCAGTGAAATGGCAGGGGGGGGACTAGCAGCTCAGTTCTTC. Translation: CASSEMAGGGLAAQFF.

V gene TRBV6-1 combines with J gene TRBJ1-3, with a weak D call TRBD1 (5 bases). There are 15 residues in the CDR3. Trimming shortened V by 2 bases and J by 2 bases, and 10 bases separated the two germline ends. The germline V gene encodes CDR1 MNHNS and CDR2 SASEGT. The CDR3 sequence is CASSERGDAGNTIYF. The CDR3 DNA sequence: TGTGCCAGCAGTGAACGGGGGGACGCTGGAAACACCATATATTTT.

The gene calls are TRBV29-1 and TRBJ2-1; no reliable D call. The germline V and J ends were trimmed by 6 bases and 7 bases, with 13 bases remaining between them. The CDR3 is 12 residues long. Germline CDR1 reads SQVTM; CDR2 reads ANQGSEA. CDR3: CSVESRMNEQFF. The CDR3 region has the DNA TGCAGCGTCGAAAGCAGGATGAATGAGCAGTTCTTC.

The V call is TRBV6-5, the J call TRBJ2-7, with a tentative D call TRBD2 (5 bases). Trimming left V 7 bases short and J 1 base short, with 11 bases between. This CDR3 spans 13 amino acids. CDR1 and CDR2 from the germline V gene are MNHEY and SVGAGI. In DNA, the CDR3 is TGTGCCAGCACCGACGGGGTTTCCTACGAGCAGTACGTC. It encodes CASTDGVSYEQYV.

This chain joins TRBV19 and TRBJ1-5, with 8 bases that match TRBD1. The CDR3 totals 15 residues. The ends lost 5 bases at V and 0 bases at J; junction bases unmatched: 3. CDR1 LNHDA and CDR2 SQIVND come from the germline V gene (reference sequence). The CDR3: CASSPTGVSNQPQHF. For the CDR3, the DNA is TGTGCCAGTAGTCCGACAGGGGTTAGCAATCAGCCCCAGCATTTT.

This chain links TRBV5-1 with TRBJ2-1; D unresolved. Between the trimmed V and J ends, which lost 4 bases and 0 bases, there was a span of 8 bases. The CDR3 is 14 amino acids. CDR1 and CDR2 from the germline V gene are SGHRS and YFSETQ. The chain's CDR3 is CASSTISSYNEQFF. The CDR3 coding sequence is TGCGCCAGCAGCACCATTAGCTCCTACAATGAGCAGTTCTTC. The full variable domain, completed using reference TRBV5-1 and TRBJ2-1, is KAGVTQTPRYLIKTRGQQVTLSCSPISGHRSVSWYQQTPGQGLQFLFEYFSETQRNKGNFPGRFSGRQFSNSRSEMNVSTLELGDSALYLCASSTISSYNEQFFGPGTRLTVL.

This chain joins TRBV19 and TRBJ1-5, with D possibly matching TRBD1 (6 bases). Trimming shortened V by 5 bases and J by 2 bases, and 25 bases separated the two germline ends. The CDR3 is 19 amino acids. From germline, CDR1 is LNHDA and CDR2 SQIVND (reference sequence). In DNA form, the CDR3 reads TGTGCCAGTAGTCCCTCAGGCGGGGGCGCGGTTCCCCGCAATCAGCCCCAGCATTTT. Amino acid sequence: CASSPSGGGAVPRNQPQHF.

The chain links TRBV6-5 to TRBJ1-2, with a tentative D call TRBD1 (6 bases). V lost 6 bases and J lost 2, with 13 bases in between. Germline V lookup: CDR1 MNHEY, CDR2 SVGAGI. The CDR3 is 14 residues long. The CDR3 sequence: CASRYTGFNYGYTF. CDR3 nucleotides: TGTGCCAGCAGGTATACAGGGTTCAACTATGGCTACACCTTC.

The V call is TRBV18, the J call TRBJ2-7; D is perhaps TRBD1 (6 bases). Germline lookup yields CDR1 KGHSH and CDR2 LQKENI. The CDR3 extends over 13 amino acids. Trimming removed 2 bases at V and 4 bases at J, with 9 bases between. Here the CDR3 reads CASSPVGAYEQYV. The CDR3 nucleotides read TGTGCCAGCTCACCAGTGGGGGCTTACGAGCAGTACGTC.

The genes are TRBV24-1 and TRBJ2-3; 8 bases line up with TRBD1. Germline CDR1 KGHDR, CDR2 SFDVKD. Unmatched junction bases numbered 14, after V lost 4 bases and J lost 9 bases. This CDR3 has 16 amino acids. The CDR3 here is CATSDPQTGALRTQYF. Here the CDR3 DNA reads TGTGCCACCAGTGACCCCCAGACAGGGGCCCTGAGGACGCAGTATTTT.

This clone was observed a few times. The chain couples TRBV5-1 to TRBJ2-3; weak D call: TRBD2 (6 bases). Germline V gives CDR1 SGHRS, CDR2 YFSETQ. V dropped 5 bases and J dropped 6 bases, with 16 bases sitting between them. CDR3 length equals 14 residues. In DNA, the CDR3 is TGCGCCAGCAGTTCCGTCGCGGGGCTCGATACGCAGTATTTT. Its protein is CASSSVAGLDTQYF. Complete variable domain (other parts from reference TRBV5-1 and TRBJ2-3): KAGVTQTPRYLIKTRGQQVTLSCSPISGHRSVSWYQQTPGQGLQFLFEYFSETQRNKGNFPGRFSGRQFSNSRSEMNVSTLELGDSALYLCASSSVAGLDTQYFGPGTRLTVL.

The chain links TRBV16 to TRBJ2-2, with D tentatively TRBD1 or TRBD2 (6 bases each). Germline V gives CDR1 KGHSY, CDR2 FQNENV. The CDR3 has 16 amino acids. V lost 4 bases to trimming and J lost 4 bases, with 16 bases between them. The DNA of the CDR3 is TGTGCCAGCAGCCCAAATCCGGGGGCTAGCACCGGGGAGCTGTTTTTT. As protein: CASSPNPGASTGELFF.

V usage is TRBV9 and J usage is TRBJ1-1; TRBD1 matches 9 bases. Germline V gene sequence: CDR1 SGDLS, CDR2 YYNGEE. V shed 0 bases and J 4 bases; nucleotides not matched to a gene: 7. This CDR3 comprises 16 residues. CDR3 in DNA: TGTGCCAGCAGCGTAGAAGGGACAGGGTTAGGCACTGAAGCTTTCTTT. Translation gives CASSVEGTGLGTEAFF. The entire variable domain, with the rest obtained from reference TRBV9 and TRBJ1-1, is as follows: DSGVTQTPKHLITATGQRVTLRCSPRSGDLSVYWYQQSLDQGLQFLIQYYNGEERAKGNILERFSAQQFPDLHSELNLSSLELGDSALYFCASSVEGTGLGTEAFFGQGTRLTVV.

This chain joins TRBV5-1 and TRBJ1-1, with 8 bases aligning to TRBD1. The CDR3 runs to 16 residues. Germline CDR1 SGHRS, CDR2 YFSETQ. The trim removed 5 bases at V and 4 bases at J, leaving 13 bases unmatched. CDR3 bases: TGCGCCAGCAGTCAGGGGGCGCCCGGGTCGGGCACTGAAGCTTTCTTT. Translating it yields CASSQGAPGSGTEAFF.

The V call is TRBV18, the J call TRBJ1-2; 7 nucleotides agree with TRBD1. The V and J ends lost 6 bases and 4 bases, in that order; junction bases with no gene match: 5. CDR1 is KGHSH, CDR2 LQKENI, per germline. The CDR3 length is 13 residues. The CDR3 protein is CASSQGVTYGYTF. The CDR3 DNA reads as TGTGCCAGCTCCCAGGGGGTTACCTATGGCTACACCTTC.

The CDR3 loop reads CASSLVRGEQPQHF. CDR3 nucleotide sequence: TGTGCCAGCAGCTTAGTGCGGGGGGAGCAGCCCCAGCATTTT. The V gene is TRBV7-8, the J gene TRBJ1-5; TRBD1 is a possible D gene (5 bases). Trimming removed 1 base from V and 7 bases from J, with 11 bases in between. The CDR3 loop spans 14 amino acids. Germline V CDR1 and CDR2: SGHVS, FQNEAQ. Full variable domain (remainder filled in from reference TRBV7-8 and TRBJ1-5): GAGVSQSPRYKVAKRGQDVALRCDPISGHVSLFWYQQALGQGPEFLTYFQNEAQLDKSGLPSDRFFAERPEGSVSTLKIQRTQQEDSAVYLCASSLVRGEQPQHFGDGTRLSIL.